A selection of T cell receptor beta chains follows, all from one sample in a study of T cell responses to AZD1222 COVID-19 vaccine. Method: immunoSEQ multiplex PCR; TCRdb's copy keeps in-frame clones and lacks some. This table holds about 73,000 clones, 80% to 90% found once. The specimen was peripheral blood, collected 28 days after the second AZD1222 dose. The receptors shown here come from an adult who received the AZD1222 COVID-19 vaccine. Each CDR3 is given with its conserved first and last residue. Each record gives: V gene, J gene, clone size, D gene, CDR3 protein, CDR3 DNA. D genes are given only for firm matches. Clone size appears in some rows only: once, few, many, or a class for an expanded clone.

V gene: TRBV27
J gene: TRBJ2-2
clone size: -
D gene: -
CDR3 protein: CASSFSGSGELFF
CDR3 DNA: TGTGCCAGCAGTTTTTCCGGGTCCGGGGAGCTGTTTTTT

V gene: TRBV7-2
J gene: TRBJ1-4
clone size: -
D gene: -
CDR3 protein: CASSRGGTTNEKLFF
CDR3 DNA: TGTGCCAGCAGCCGGGGGGGGACAACTAATGAAAAACTGTTTTTT

V gene: TRBV5-5
J gene: TRBJ1-2
clone size: -
D gene: -
CDR3 protein: CASSWQWGRGGPGYTF
CDR3 DNA: TGTGCCAGCAGCTGGCAATGGGGCAGGGGCGGCCCAGGCTACACCTTC

V gene: TRBV5-1
J gene: TRBJ2-2
clone size: -
D gene: -
CDR3 protein: CASNPSNTGELFF
CDR3 DNA: TGCGCCAGCAATCCTTCGAACACCGGGGAGCTGTTTTTT

V gene: TRBV5-1
J gene: TRBJ1-2
clone size: -
D gene: TRBD1
CDR3 protein: CASSPGTGGVGFRGYTF
CDR3 DNA: TGCGCCAGCAGCCCCGGGACAGGGGGCGTAGGGTTTCGGGGCTACACCTTC

V gene: TRBV9
J gene: TRBJ1-3
clone size: -
D gene: TRBD1
CDR3 protein: CASSQGGVGTIYF
CDR3 DNA: TGTGCCAGCAGCCAGGGGGGAGTTGGCACCATATATTTT

V gene: TRBV9
J gene: TRBJ1-4
clone size: -
D gene: -
CDR3 protein: CASTLGGAGKLFF
CDR3 DNA: TGTGCCAGCACCTTAGGGGGGGCTGGAAAACTGTTTTTT

V gene: TRBV5-1
J gene: TRBJ2-5
clone size: -
D gene: -
CDR3 protein: CASSPGWGDQETQYF
CDR3 DNA: TGCGCCAGCAGCCCCGGGTGGGGGGACCAAGAGACCCAGTACTTC

V gene: TRBV5-1
J gene: TRBJ1-1
clone size: few
D gene: TRBD1
CDR3 protein: CASSLGPIQGAGAEAFF
CDR3 DNA: TGCGCCAGCAGCTTGGGACCCATCCAGGGGGCTGGCGCTGAAGCTTTCTTT

V gene: TRBV5-1
J gene: TRBJ2-5
clone size: few
D gene: TRBD2
CDR3 protein: CASSPTLAGGPGETQYF
CDR3 DNA: TGCGCCAGCAGCCCCACGCTAGCGGGGGGGCCAGGGGAGACCCAGTACTTC

V gene: TRBV5-1
J gene: TRBJ2-7
clone size: -
D gene: TRBD1
CDR3 protein: CASRLGQGFYEQYF
CDR3 DNA: TGCGCCAGCAGATTGGGACAGGGGTTCTACGAGCAGTACTTC

V gene: TRBV5-5
J gene: TRBJ1-2
clone size: -
D gene: TRBD1
CDR3 protein: CASSYQGGPPRNYGYTF
CDR3 DNA: TGTGCCAGCAGCTATCAAGGGGGCCCTCCCCGTAACTATGGCTACACCTTC

V gene: TRBV5-1
J gene: TRBJ2-3
clone size: -
D gene: -
CDR3 protein: CASSLDSPSPEDTQYF
CDR3 DNA: TGCGCCAGCAGCTTGGATAGCCCATCACCAGAAGATACGCAGTATTTT

V gene: TRBV19
J gene: TRBJ1-5
clone size: -
D gene: -
CDR3 protein: CASIPGVDFGNQPQHF
CDR3 DNA: TGTGCCAGTATCCCAGGGGTGGATTTTGGCAATCAGCCCCAGCATTTT

V gene: TRBV18
J gene: TRBJ2-1
clone size: -
D gene: -
CDR3 protein: CASSPIQINEQFF
CDR3 DNA: TGTGCCAGCTCGCCAATACAGATCAATGAGCAGTTCTTC

V gene: TRBV2
J gene: TRBJ2-5
clone size: once
D gene: -
CDR3 protein: CASSVLETQYF
CDR3 DNA: TGTGCCAGCAGTGTCTTAGAGACCCAGTACTTC

V gene: TRBV6-5
J gene: TRBJ1-4
clone size: -
D gene: TRBD1
CDR3 protein: CASTGGVGEKLFF
CDR3 DNA: TGTGCCAGCACAGGGGGGGTAGGTGAAAAACTGTTTTTT

V gene: TRBV7-9
J gene: TRBJ2-1
clone size: -
D gene: -
CDR3 protein: CASSLGDPPYNEQFF
CDR3 DNA: TGTGCCAGCAGCCTAGGGGATCCACCCTACAATGAGCAGTTCTTC

V gene: TRBV5-6
J gene: TRBJ2-2
clone size: -
D gene: -
CDR3 protein: CASSLEGYGELFF
CDR3 DNA: TGTGCCAGCAGCTTGGAAGGGTACGGGGAGCTGTTTTTT

V gene: TRBV7-2
J gene: TRBJ2-5
clone size: -
D gene: TRBD2
CDR3 protein: CASSLGAWGGGGIQETQYF
CDR3 DNA: TGTGCCAGCAGCTTAGGGGCATGGGGAGGCGGGGGGATCCAAGAGACCCAGTACTTC

V gene: TRBV5-1
J gene: TRBJ2-3
clone size: -
D gene: TRBD2
CDR3 protein: CASSLGSGGTDTQYF
CDR3 DNA: TGCGCCAGCAGCTTGGGAAGCGGGGGCACAGATACGCAGTATTTT

V gene: TRBV7-2
J gene: TRBJ1-3
clone size: once
D gene: TRBD1
CDR3 protein: CASSFYRGPSGNTIYF
CDR3 DNA: TGTGCCAGCAGCTTCTACAGGGGACCCTCTGGAAACACCATATATTTT

V gene: TRBV19
J gene: TRBJ2-2
clone size: -
D gene: -
CDR3 protein: CASIGMNTGELFF
CDR3 DNA: TGTGCCAGTATTGGGATGAACACCGGGGAGCTGTTTTTT

V gene: TRBV7-9
J gene: TRBJ2-2
clone size: -
D gene: -
CDR3 protein: CASSLAGGNTGELFF
CDR3 DNA: TGTGCCAGCAGCTTAGCAGGGGGAAACACCGGGGAGCTGTTTTTT

V gene: TRBV19
J gene: TRBJ1-2
clone size: -
D gene: -
CDR3 protein: CASSLGFPPYGYTF
CDR3 DNA: TGTGCCAGTAGTCTAGGTTTCCCCCCTTATGGCTACACCTTC

V gene: TRBV11-2
J gene: TRBJ2-7
clone size: -
D gene: -
CDR3 protein: CASSFTTRTYEQYF
CDR3 DNA: TGTGCCAGCAGCTTTACGACTCGTACCTACGAGCAGTACTTC

V gene: TRBV13
J gene: TRBJ2-5
clone size: -
D gene: TRBD2
CDR3 protein: CASSFWGGETQYF
CDR3 DNA: TGTGCCAGCAGCTTTTGGGGAGGGGAGACCCAGTACTTC

V gene: TRBV25-1
J gene: TRBJ1-1
clone size: -
D gene: -
CDR3 protein: CASSEYGTGTLNTEAFF
CDR3 DNA: TGTGCCAGCAGTGAATATGGAACTGGGACACTGAACACTGAAGCTTTCTTT

V gene: TRBV18
J gene: TRBJ2-2
clone size: -
D gene: -
CDR3 protein: CASSPSVGGAGELFF
CDR3 DNA: TGTGCCAGCTCACCGTCGGTCGGGGGTGCCGGGGAGCTGTTTTTT

V gene: TRBV19
J gene: TRBJ1-5
clone size: -
D gene: -
CDR3 protein: CASSIWGAGQPQHF
CDR3 DNA: TGTGCCAGTAGTATTTGGGGCGCCGGACAGCCCCAGCATTTT

V gene: TRBV9
J gene: TRBJ1-2
clone size: -
D gene: -
CDR3 protein: CASSGDRIRGYTF
CDR3 DNA: TGTGCCAGCAGCGGCGACAGGATTCGGGGCTACACCTTC

V gene: TRBV6-6
J gene: TRBJ2-5
clone size: once
D gene: -
CDR3 protein: CASSYSEFAETQYF
CDR3 DNA: TGTGCCAGCAGTTACTCTGAGTTCGCCGAGACCCAGTACTTC

V gene: TRBV5-1
J gene: TRBJ1-2
clone size: -
D gene: TRBD1
CDR3 protein: CASSPNGQGAGYGYTF
CDR3 DNA: TGCGCCAGCAGCCCGAATGGACAGGGGGCCGGCTATGGCTACACCTTC

V gene: TRBV10-3
J gene: TRBJ1-4
clone size: -
D gene: TRBD1
CDR3 protein: CAISPGQDSNEKLFF
CDR3 DNA: TGTGCCATCAGTCCAGGACAGGACTCTAATGAAAAACTGTTTTTT

V gene: TRBV19
J gene: TRBJ2-2
clone size: few
D gene: TRBD2
CDR3 protein: CASSKRLAGASNTGELFF
CDR3 DNA: TGTGCCAGTAGTAAAAGACTAGCGGGGGCCTCGAACACCGGGGAGCTGTTTTTT

V gene: TRBV19
J gene: TRBJ1-3
clone size: -
D gene: TRBD1
CDR3 protein: CASSIRSTGGNTIYF
CDR3 DNA: TGTGCCAGTAGTATTCGGTCGACAGGGGGAAACACCATATATTTT

V gene: TRBV13
J gene: TRBJ2-1
clone size: -
D gene: -
CDR3 protein: CASSSGGPQFF
CDR3 DNA: TGTGCCAGCAGCTCCGGAGGGCCCCAGTTCTTC

V gene: TRBV2
J gene: TRBJ2-5
clone size: -
D gene: -
CDR3 protein: CASARLGLQETQYF
CDR3 DNA: TGTGCCAGCGCTCGCTTGGGACTCCAAGAGACCCAGTACTTC

V gene: TRBV3-1/TRBV3-2
J gene: TRBJ1-1
clone size: -
D gene: -
CDR3 protein: CASSQIPGNTEAFF
CDR3 DNA: TGTGCCAGCAGCCAAATTCCGGGGAACACTGAAGCTTTCTTT

V gene: TRBV19
J gene: TRBJ1-4
clone size: once
D gene: -
CDR3 protein: CASSIEGFSNEKLFF
CDR3 DNA: TGTGCCAGTAGTATAGAAGGGTTCTCTAATGAAAAACTGTTTTTT

V gene: TRBV4-1
J gene: TRBJ1-3
clone size: -
D gene: -
CDR3 protein: CASSQDPDTNSGNTIYF
CDR3 DNA: TGCGCCAGCAGCCAAGACCCCGACACCAACTCTGGAAACACCATATATTTT

V gene: TRBV5-4
J gene: TRBJ1-1
clone size: -
D gene: -
CDR3 protein: CASSLIRGNTEAFF
CDR3 DNA: TGTGCCAGCAGCTTGATCAGGGGGAACACTGAAGCTTTCTTT

V gene: TRBV28
J gene: TRBJ1-2
clone size: -
D gene: -
CDR3 protein: CASSLYTDYGYTF
CDR3 DNA: TGTGCCAGCAGTTTATATACAGACTATGGCTACACCTTC

V gene: TRBV6-2/TRBV6-3
J gene: TRBJ2-2
clone size: -
D gene: -
CDR3 protein: CASSYGRAGELFF
CDR3 DNA: TGTGCCAGCAGTTACGGGCGGGCCGGGGAGCTGTTTTTT